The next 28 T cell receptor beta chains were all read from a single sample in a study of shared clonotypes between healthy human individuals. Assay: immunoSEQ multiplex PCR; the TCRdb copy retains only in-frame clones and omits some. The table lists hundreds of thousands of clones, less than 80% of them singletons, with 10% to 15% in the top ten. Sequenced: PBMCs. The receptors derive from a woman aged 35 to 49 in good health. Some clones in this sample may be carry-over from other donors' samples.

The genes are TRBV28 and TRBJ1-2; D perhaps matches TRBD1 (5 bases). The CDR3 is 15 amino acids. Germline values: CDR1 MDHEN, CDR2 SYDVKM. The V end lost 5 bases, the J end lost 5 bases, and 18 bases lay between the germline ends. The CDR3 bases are TGTGCCAGCAGTCCGGCGGGGGTTCTTTATTATGGCTACACCTTC. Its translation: CASSPAGVLYYGYTF.

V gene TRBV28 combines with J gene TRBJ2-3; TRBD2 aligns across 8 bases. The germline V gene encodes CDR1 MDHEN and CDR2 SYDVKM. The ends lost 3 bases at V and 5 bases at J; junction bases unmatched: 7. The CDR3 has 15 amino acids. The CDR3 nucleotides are TGTGCCAGCAGTTTGCCGGGAGGGCCGGGAGATACGCAGTATTTT. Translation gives CASSLPGGPGDTQYF. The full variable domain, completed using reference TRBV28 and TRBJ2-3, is DVKVTQSSRYLVKRTGEKVFLECVQDMDHENMFWYRQDPGLGLRLIYFSYDVKMKEKGDIPEGYSVSREKKERFSLILESASTNQTSMYLCASSLPGGPGDTQYFGPGTRLTVL.

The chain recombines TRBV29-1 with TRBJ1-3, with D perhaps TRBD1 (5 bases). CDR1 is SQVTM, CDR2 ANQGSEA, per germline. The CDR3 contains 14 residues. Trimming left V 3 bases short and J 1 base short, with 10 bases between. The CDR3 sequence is CSVDVGRSGNTIYF. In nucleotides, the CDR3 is TGCAGCGTTGATGTGGGACGTTCTGGAAACACCATATATTTT.

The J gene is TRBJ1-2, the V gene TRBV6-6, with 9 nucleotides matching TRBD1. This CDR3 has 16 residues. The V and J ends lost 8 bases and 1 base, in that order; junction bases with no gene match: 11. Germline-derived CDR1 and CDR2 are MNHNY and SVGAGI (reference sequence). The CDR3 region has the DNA TGTGCCAGCCAGGGGACAGGGTTCCTTGTTAACTATGGCTACACCTTC. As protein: CASQGTGFLVNYGYTF.

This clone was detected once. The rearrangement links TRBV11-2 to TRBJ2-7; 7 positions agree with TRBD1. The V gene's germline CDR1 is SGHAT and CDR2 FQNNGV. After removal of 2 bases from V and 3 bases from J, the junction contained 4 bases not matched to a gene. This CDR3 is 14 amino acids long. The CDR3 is CASSLLTGSYEQYF. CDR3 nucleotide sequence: TGTGCCAGCAGCTTACTGACAGGGAGCTACGAGCAGTACTTC.

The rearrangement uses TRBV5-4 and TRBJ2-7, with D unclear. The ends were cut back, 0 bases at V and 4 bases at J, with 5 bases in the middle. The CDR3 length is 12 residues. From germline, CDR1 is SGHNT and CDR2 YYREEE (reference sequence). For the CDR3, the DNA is TGTGCCAGCAGCTTGGAAGAATACGAGCAGTACTTC. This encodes CASSLEEYEQYF.

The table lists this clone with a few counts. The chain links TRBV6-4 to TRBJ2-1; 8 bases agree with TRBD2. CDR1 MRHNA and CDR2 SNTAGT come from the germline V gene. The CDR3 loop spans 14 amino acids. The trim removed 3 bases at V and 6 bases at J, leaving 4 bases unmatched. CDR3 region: CASSEREGGNEQFF. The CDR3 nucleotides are TGTGCCAGCAGTGAACGGGAGGGCGGCAATGAGCAGTTCTTC.

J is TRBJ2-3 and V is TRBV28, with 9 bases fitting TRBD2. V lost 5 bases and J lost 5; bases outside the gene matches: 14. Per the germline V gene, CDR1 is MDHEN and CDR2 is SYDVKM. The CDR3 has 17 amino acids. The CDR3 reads CASSAGVAGATGDTQYF. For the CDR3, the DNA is TGTGCCAGCAGTGCGGGGGTAGCGGGAGCGACGGGAGATACGCAGTATTTT.

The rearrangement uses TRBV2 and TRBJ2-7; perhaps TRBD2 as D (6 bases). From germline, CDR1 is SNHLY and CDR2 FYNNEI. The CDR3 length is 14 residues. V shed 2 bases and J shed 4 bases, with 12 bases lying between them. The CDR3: CASSERVGGYEQYF. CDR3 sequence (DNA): TGTGCCAGCAGTGAACGGGTGGGGGGATACGAGCAGTACTTC.

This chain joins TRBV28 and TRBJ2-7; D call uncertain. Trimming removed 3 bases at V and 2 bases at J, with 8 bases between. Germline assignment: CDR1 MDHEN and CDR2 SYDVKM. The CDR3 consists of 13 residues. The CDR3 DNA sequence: TGTGCCAGCAGTTTCGGCTCGACCTACGAGCAGTACTTC. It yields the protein CASSFGSTYEQYF.

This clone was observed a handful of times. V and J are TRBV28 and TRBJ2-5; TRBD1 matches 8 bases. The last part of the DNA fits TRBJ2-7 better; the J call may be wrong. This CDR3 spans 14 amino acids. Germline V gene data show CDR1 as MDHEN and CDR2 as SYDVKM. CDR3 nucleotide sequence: TGTGCCAGCAGTTTCAGGGGGCGATCCTACGAGCAGTACTTC. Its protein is CASSFRGRSYEQYF.

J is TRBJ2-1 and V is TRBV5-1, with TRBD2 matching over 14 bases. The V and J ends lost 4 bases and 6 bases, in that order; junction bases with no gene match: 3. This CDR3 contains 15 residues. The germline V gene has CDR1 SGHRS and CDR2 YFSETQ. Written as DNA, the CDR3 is TGCGCCAGCAGCACCGGGACTAGCGGGAGCAATGAGCAGTTCTTC. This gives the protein CASSTGTSGSNEQFF. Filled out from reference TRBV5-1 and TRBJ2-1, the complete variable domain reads KAGVTQTPRYLIKTRGQQVTLSCSPISGHRSVSWYQQTPGQGLQFLFEYFSETQRNKGNFPGRFSGRQFSNSRSEMNVSTLELGDSALYLCASSTGTSGSNEQFFGPGTRLTVL.

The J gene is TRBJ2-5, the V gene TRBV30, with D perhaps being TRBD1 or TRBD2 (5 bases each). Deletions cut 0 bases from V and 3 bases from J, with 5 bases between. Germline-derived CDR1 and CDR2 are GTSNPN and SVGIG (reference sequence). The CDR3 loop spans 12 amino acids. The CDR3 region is CAWSVGEETQYF. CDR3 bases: TGTGCCTGGAGTGTGGGGGAAGAGACCCAGTACTTC. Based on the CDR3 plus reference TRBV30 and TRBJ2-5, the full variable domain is SQTIHQWPATLVQPVGSPLSLECTVEGTSNPNLYWYRQAAGRGLQLLFYSVGIGQISSEVPQNLSASRPQDRQFILSSKKLLLSDSGFYLCAWSVGEETQYFGPGTRLLVL.

CDR3 in amino acids: CASSIGGGITEAFF. The CDR3, as DNA: TGTGCCAGTAGTATCGGAGGGGGGATCACTGAAGCTTTCTTT. The V and J genes are TRBV19 and TRBJ1-1, with D tentatively TRBD1 (6 bases). The CDR3 is 14 amino acids. The ends were cut back, 3 bases at V and 4 bases at J, with 12 bases in the middle. Germline loops: CDR1 LNHDA, CDR2 SQIVND (reference sequence).

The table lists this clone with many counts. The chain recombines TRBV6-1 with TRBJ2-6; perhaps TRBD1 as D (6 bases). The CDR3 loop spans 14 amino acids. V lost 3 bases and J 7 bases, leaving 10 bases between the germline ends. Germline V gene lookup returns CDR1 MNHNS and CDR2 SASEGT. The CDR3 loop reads CASSEAQGANVLTF. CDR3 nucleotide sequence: TGTGCCAGCAGTGAGGCACAGGGAGCCAACGTCCTGACTTTC.

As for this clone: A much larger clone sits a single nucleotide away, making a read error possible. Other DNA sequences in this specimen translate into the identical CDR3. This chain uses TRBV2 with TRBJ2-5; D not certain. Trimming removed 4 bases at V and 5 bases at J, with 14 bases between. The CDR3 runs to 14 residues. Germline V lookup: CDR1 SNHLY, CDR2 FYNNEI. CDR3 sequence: CASSVQGPQETQYF. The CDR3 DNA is TGTGCCAGCAGTGTCCAAGGGCCGCAGGAGACCCAGTACTTC. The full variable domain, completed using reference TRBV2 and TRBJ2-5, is EPEVTQTPSHQVTQMGQEVILRCVPISNHLYFYWYRQILGQKVEFLVSFYNNEISEKSEIFDDQFSVERPDGSNFTLKIRSTKLEDSAMYFCASSVQGPQETQYFGPGTRLLVL.

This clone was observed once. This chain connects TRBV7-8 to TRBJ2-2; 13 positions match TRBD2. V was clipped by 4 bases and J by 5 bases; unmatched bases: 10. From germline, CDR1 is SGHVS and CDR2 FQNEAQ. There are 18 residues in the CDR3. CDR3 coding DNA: TGTGCCAGCAGCTCACTCACTAGCGGGAGGGCCAAAACCGGGGAGCTGTTTTTT. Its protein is CASSSLTSGRAKTGELFF. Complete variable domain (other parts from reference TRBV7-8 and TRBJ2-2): GAGVSQSPRYKVAKRGQDVALRCDPISGHVSLFWYQQALGQGPEFLTYFQNEAQLDKSGLPSDRFFAERPEGSVSTLKIQRTQQEDSAVYLCASSSLTSGRAKTGELFFGEGSRLTVL.

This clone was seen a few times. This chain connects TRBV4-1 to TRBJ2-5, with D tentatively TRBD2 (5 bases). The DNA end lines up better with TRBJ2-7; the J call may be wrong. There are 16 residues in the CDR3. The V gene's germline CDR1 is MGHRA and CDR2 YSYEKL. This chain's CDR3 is CASSQSGIKNTHEQYF. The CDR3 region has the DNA TGCGCCAGCAGCCAAAGCGGTATTAAGAACACACACGAGCAGTACTTC.

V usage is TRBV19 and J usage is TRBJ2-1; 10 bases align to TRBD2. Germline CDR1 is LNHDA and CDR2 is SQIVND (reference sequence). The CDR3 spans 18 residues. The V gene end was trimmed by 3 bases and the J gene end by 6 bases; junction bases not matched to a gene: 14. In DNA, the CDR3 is TGTGCCAGTAGTATCGCTAGGAGGGTGGTAGCGGGAGGCAATGAGCAGTTCTTC. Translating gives CASSIARRVVAGGNEQFF.

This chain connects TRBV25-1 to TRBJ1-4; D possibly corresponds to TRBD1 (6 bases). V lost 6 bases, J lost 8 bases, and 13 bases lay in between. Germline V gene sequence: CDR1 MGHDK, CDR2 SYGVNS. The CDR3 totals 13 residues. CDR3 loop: CASSTQGWEKLFF. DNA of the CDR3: TGTGCCAGCAGCACACAGGGCTGGGAAAAACTGTTTTTT.

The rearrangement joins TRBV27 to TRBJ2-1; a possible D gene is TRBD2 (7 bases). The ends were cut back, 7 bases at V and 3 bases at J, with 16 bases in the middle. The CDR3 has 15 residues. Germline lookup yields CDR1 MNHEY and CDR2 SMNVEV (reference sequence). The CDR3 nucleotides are TGTGCCAGCACTGGGGGGGGCGCGTTCTACAATGAGCAGTTCTTC. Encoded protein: CASTGGGAFYNEQFF.

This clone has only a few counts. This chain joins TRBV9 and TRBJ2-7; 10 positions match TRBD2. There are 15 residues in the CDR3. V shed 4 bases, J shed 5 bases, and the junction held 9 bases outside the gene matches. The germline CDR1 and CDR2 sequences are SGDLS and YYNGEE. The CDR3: CASSLRAGGLDEQYF. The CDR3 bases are TGTGCCAGCAGCCTCCGAGCGGGAGGGCTTGACGAGCAGTACTTC.

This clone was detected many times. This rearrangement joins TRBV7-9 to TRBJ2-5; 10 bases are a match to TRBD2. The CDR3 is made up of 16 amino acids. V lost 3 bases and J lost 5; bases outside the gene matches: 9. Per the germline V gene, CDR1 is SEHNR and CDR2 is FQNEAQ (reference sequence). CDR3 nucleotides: TGTGCCAGCAGCTTTAGGGTAGCGGGAGGTTTGGAGACCCAGTACTTC. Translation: CASSFRVAGGLETQYF.

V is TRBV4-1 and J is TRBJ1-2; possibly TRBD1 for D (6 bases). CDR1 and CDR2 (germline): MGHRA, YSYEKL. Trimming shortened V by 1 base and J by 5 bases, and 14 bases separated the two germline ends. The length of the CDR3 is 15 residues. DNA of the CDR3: TGCGCCAGCAGCCAAGTCTTGCAGGGACATTATGGCTACACCTTC. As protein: CASSQVLQGHYGYTF.

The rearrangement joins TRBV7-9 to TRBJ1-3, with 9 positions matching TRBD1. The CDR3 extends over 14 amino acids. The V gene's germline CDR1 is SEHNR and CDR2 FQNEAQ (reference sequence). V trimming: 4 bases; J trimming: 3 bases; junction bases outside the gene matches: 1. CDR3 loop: CASSWTGDGNTIYF. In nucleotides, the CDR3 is TGTGCCAGCAGCTGGACAGGGGATGGAAACACCATATATTTT. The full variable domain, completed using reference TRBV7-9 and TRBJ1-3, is DTGVSQNPRHKITKRGQNVTFRCDPISEHNRLYWYRQTLGQGPEFLTYFQNEAQLEKSRLLSDRFSAERPKGSFSTLEIQRTEQGDSAMYLCASSWTGDGNTIYFGEGSWLTVV.

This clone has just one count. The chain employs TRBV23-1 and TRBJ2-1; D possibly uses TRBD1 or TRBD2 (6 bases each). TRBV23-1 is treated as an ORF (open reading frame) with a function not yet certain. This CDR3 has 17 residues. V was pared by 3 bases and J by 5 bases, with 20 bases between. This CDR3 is CASSHHSGQLGHNEQFF. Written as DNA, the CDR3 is TGCGCCAGCAGTCACCATAGCGGACAGCTAGGGCACAATGAGCAGTTCTTC.

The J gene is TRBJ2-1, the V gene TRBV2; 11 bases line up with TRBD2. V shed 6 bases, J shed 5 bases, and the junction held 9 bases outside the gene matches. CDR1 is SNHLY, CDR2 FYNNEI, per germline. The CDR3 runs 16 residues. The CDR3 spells CASRPELAGVDNEQFF. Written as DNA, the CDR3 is TGTGCCAGCAGGCCCGAACTAGCGGGAGTTGACAATGAGCAGTTCTTC.

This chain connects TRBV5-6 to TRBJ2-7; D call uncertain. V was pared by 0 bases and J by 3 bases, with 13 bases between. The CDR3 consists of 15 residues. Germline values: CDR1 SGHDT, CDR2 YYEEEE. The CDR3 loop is CASSLDPRFSYEQYF. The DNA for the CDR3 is TGTGCCAGCAGCTTGGACCCCAGGTTTAGCTACGAGCAGTACTTC. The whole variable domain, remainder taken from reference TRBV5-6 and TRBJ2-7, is DAGVTQSPTHLIKTRGQQVTLRCSPKSGHDTVSWYQQALGQGPQFIFQYYEEEERQRGNFPDRFSGHQFPNYSSELNVNALLLGDSALYLCASSLDPRFSYEQYFGPGTRLTVT.